Included here is one TCR beta chain sequence, with context. Its antigen is unknown. The record originates from a study of T cell responses to AZD1222 COVID-19 vaccine. Broader study findings: Females outnumbered males among donors, who were mostly white British; clonal diversity was possibly underestimated. At 160-218 and 743-854, vaccine-associated CD4 TCRs were dominant, and they spanned spike.

This CDR3 is 15 amino acids long. Trimming cost V 5 bases and J 7 bases; bases outside gene matches: 13. CDR1 is KGHSH and CDR2 is LQKENI in the germline V gene. The repertoire was sequenced with immunoSEQ multiplex PCR; TCRdb's copy has only in-frame clones and lacks some. The table has 65,000 to 85,000 clones, about 87% seen once. The sample consisted of peripheral blood, taken 28 days after the second dose of the MenACWY control vaccine. The chain employs TRBV18 and TRBJ1-2, with 7 bases identical to TRBD1. The receptor comes from an adult who received the MenACWY meningococcal vaccine as a control. CDR3 sequence: CASSFDRASDPGYTF. In DNA, the CDR3 is TGTGCCAGCTCATTCGACAGGGCCTCAGATCCTGGCTACACCTTC.